The source of this TCR beta chain is a study of T cell repertoires in cytomegalovirus infection. V trimming: 7 bases; J trimming: 5 bases; junction bases outside the gene matches: 7. CDR3 length equals 13 residues. Germline V gives CDR1 SEHNR, CDR2 FQNEAQ (reference sequence). Each CDR3 protein is one row after TCRdb ran MiXCR on the reads. Among 200,000 to 250,000 distinct CDR3 sequences listed, roughly 20% were seen once. The source of this sequence is a human donor in good health (CMV status not recorded). Some clones in this sample may be carry-over from other donors' samples. The sequencing sample was made of CD8+ T cells from PBMCs. The chain has TRBV7-9 and TRBJ2-7; 8 bases map to TRBD1. The CDR3, as DNA: TGTGCCAGCACTTTTTCAGGGGGCGACGAGCAGTACTTC. This encodes CASTFSGGDEQYF.